This T cell receptor (beta chain) was sequenced in a study of cytomegalovirus exposure and HLA in healthy donors. Study findings and constraints: Over 150 TCR beta chains were listed as cytomegalovirus-associated. TCR beta sequences numbering fewer than 20,000 were associated with HLA alleles at 0.05 false discovery rate in a later analysis. The authors confirmed in vitro that a few CMV-associated chains were specific for CMV antigens.

Germline-derived CDR1 and CDR2 are MNHNY and SVGAGI (reference sequence). Trimming stripped 2 bases from V and 2 bases from J, with 3 bases between. The CDR3 runs 12 residues. The PCR had 60 Vbeta and 13 Jbeta primers. Method: immunoSEQ multiplex PCR; TCRdb's copy keeps in-frame clones and lacks some. The sample has 35,000 to 55,000 clones; around two thirds are singletons. With regard to this clone: The antigen is unknown.

The genes are TRBV6-6 and TRBJ1-2; D not resolved. The TCR sequence derives from a human donor in good health. The sample comprised PBMCs. This CDR3 reads CASSYPNYGYTF. CDR3 nucleotide sequence: TGTGCCAGCAGTTACCCGAACTATGGCTACACCTTC.